Here is one T cell receptor beta chain with its context. This record comes from a study of cytomegalovirus exposure and HLA in healthy donors. Sequenced by immunoSEQ multiplex PCR; TCRdb stores in-frame clones only, minus some. The sample yields around 150,000 clones, less than 95% seen once. Sequencing used PBMCs. The TCR comes from a woman aged 18 to 35 in good health and CMV-seropositive.

CDR3 in amino acids: CASRYLGTANTEAFF. CDR3 nucleotide sequence: TGTGCCAGCAGGTATCTAGGGACAGCGAACACTGAAGCTTTCTTT. The chain recombines TRBV6-1 with TRBJ1-1, with 7 positions matching TRBD1. The J segment lost 1 base and the V segment lost 6 bases, leaving 8 bases of the junction unmatched. This CDR3 has 15 amino acids. CDR1 is MNHNS and CDR2 is SASEGT in the germline V gene.